The clone carrying this T cell receptor (beta chain) has only one observation. These data come from a study of blood T cell repertoires in COVID-19. For the study at large: From the United States, Italy and Spain came samples of acute and convalescent COVID-19. T cells, B-cell-depleted T cells, or PBMCs provided the cDNA or gDNA that served as material.

This CDR3 is 18 amino acids long. The V gene end was trimmed by 1 base and the J gene end by 0 bases; junction bases not matched to a gene: 11. CDR1 is MDHEN and CDR2 is SYDVKM in the germline V gene. Sequenced by immunoSEQ multiplex PCR; TCRdb stores in-frame clones only, minus some. The sample consists of tens of thousands of clones, approximately 90% of them appearing once. The chain links TRBV28 to TRBJ2-7, with 8 bases that match TRBD2. This TCR derives from a woman of 80 years or more with active COVID-19. Sequencing was carried out using peripheral blood. CDR3 coding DNA: TGTGCCAGCAGTTTATTATCTCTCCCTAGCGGGCGCTCCTACGAGCAGTACTTC. Its translation is CASSLLSLPSGRSYEQYF.